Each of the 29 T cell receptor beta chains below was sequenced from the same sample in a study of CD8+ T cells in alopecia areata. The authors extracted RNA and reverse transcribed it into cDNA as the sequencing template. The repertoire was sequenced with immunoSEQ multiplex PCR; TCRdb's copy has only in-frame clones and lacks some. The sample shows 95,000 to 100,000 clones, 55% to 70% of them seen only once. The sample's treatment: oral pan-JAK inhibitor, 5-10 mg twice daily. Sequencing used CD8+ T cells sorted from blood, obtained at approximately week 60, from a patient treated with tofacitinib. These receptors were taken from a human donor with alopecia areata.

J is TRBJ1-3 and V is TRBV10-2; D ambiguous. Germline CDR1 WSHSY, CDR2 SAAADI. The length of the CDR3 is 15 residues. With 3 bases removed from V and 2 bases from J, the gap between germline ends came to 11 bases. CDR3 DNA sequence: TGCGCCAGCAGTGACCGGCAGGACCCTGGAAACACCATATATTTT. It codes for CASSDRQDPGNTIYF.

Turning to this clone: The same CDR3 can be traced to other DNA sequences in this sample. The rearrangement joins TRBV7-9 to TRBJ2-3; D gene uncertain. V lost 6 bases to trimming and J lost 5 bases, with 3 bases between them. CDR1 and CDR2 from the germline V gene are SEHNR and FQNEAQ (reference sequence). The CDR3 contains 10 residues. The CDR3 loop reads CASSLDTQYF. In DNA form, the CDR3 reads TGTGCCAGCAGTCTAGATACGCAGTATTTT.

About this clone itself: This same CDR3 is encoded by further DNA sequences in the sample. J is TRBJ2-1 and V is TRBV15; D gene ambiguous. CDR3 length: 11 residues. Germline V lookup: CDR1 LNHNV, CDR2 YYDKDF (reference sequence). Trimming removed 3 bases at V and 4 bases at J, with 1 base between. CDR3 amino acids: CATSRYNEQFF. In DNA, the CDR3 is TGTGCCACCAGCAGGTACAATGAGCAGTTCTTC.

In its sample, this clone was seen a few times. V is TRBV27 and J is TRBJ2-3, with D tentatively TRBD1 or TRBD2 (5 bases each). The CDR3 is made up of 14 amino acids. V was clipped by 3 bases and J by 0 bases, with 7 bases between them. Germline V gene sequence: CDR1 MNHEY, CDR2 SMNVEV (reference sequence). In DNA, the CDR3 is TGTGCCAGCAGTTTCTGGGGGAGCACAGATACGCAGTATTTT. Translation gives CASSFWGSTDTQYF.

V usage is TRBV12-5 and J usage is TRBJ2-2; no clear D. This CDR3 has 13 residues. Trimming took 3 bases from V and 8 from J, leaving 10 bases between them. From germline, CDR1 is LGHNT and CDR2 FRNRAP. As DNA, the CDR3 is TGTGCTAGTGGTTTCCCGGGTAGTGGGGAGCTGTTTTTT. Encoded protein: CASGFPGSGELFF.

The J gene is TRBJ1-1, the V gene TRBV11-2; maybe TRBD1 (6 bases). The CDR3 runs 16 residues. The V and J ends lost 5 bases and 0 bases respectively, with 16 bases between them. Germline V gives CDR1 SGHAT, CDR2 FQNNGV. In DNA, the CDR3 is TGTGCCAGCAGCATACCCGGACAGCCTTTGAACACTGAAGCTTTCTTT. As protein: CASSIPGQPLNTEAFF. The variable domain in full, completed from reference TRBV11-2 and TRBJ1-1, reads EAGVAQSPRYKIIEKRQSVAFWCNPISGHATLYWYQQILGQGPKLLIQFQNNGVVDDSQLPKDRFSAERLKGVDSTLKIQPAKLEDSAVYLCASSIPGQPLNTEAFFGQGTRLTVV.

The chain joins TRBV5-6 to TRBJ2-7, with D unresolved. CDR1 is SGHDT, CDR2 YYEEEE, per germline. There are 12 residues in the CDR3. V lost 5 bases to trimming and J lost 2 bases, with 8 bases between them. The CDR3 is CASRGPTYEQYF. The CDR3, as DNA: TGTGCCAGCAGGGGCCCCACCTACGAGCAGTACTTC. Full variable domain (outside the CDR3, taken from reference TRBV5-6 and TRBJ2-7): DAGVTQSPTHLIKTRGQQVTLRCSPKSGHDTVSWYQQALGQGPQFIFQYYEEEERQRGNFPDRFSGHQFPNYSSELNVNALLLGDSALYLCASRGPTYEQYFGPGTRLTVT.

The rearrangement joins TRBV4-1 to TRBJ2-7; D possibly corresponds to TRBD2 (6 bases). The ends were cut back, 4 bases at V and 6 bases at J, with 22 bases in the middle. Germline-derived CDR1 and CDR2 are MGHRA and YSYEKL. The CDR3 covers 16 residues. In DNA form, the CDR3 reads TGCGCCAGCAGCCCCGGAGCCACGGGAGTGTTTGGCGAGCAGTACTTC. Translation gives CASSPGATGVFGEQYF.

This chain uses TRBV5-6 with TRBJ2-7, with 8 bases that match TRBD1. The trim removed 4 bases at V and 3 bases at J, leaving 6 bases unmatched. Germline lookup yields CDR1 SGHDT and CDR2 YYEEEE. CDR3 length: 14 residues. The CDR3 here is CASSPGQGGYEQYF. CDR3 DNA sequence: TGTGCCAGCAGCCCCGGACAGGGTGGCTACGAGCAGTACTTC.

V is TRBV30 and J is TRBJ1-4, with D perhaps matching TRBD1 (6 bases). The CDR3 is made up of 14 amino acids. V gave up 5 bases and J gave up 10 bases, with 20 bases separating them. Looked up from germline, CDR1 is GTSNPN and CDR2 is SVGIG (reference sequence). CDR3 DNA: TGTGCCTGGTCAGGAGGGGGACTGAGGGGAAAACTGTTTTTT. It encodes CAWSGGGLRGKLFF.

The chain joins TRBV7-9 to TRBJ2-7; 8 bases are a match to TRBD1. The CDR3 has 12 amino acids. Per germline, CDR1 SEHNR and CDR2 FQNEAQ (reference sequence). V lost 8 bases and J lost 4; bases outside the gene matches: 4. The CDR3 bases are TGTGCCAGCGCAGGGGGCAAGTACGAGCAGTACTTC. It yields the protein CASAGGKYEQYF.

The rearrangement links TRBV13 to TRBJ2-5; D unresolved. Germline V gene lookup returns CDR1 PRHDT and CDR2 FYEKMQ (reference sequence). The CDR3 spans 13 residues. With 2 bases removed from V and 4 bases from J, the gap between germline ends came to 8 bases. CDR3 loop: CASSLSGLETQYF. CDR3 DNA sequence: TGTGCCAGCAGCTTATCCGGGTTAGAGACCCAGTACTTC.

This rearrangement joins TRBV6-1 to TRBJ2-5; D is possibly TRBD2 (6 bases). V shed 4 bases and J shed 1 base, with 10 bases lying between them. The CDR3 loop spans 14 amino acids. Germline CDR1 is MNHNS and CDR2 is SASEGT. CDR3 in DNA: TGTGCCAGCAGTGTGACTAGTCCCCAAGAGACCCAGTACTTC. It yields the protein CASSVTSPQETQYF.

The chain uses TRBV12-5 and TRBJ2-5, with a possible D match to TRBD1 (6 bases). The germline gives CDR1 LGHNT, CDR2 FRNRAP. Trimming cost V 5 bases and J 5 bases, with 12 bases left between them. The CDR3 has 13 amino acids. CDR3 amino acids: CASGPYRVETQYF. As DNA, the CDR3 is TGTGCTAGTGGTCCATACAGGGTGGAGACCCAGTACTTC.

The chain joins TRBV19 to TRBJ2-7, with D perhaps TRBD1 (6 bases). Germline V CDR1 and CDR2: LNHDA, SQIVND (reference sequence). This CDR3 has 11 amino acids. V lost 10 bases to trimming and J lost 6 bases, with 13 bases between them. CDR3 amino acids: CATSTGIEQYF. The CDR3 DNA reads TGTGCCACCAGTACAGGGATCGAGCAGTACTTC. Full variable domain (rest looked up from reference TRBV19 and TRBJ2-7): DGGITQSPKYLFRKEGQNVTLSCEQNLNHDAMYWYRQDPGQGLRLIYYSQIVNDFQKGDIAEGYSVSREKKESFPLTVTSAQKNPTAFYLCATSTGIEQYFGPGTRLTVT.

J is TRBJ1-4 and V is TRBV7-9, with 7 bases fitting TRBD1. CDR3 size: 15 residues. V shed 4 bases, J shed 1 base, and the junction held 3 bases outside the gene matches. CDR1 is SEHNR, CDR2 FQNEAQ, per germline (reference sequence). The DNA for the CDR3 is TGTGCCAGCAGCTCCACAGGGGAAACTAATGAAAAACTGTTTTTT. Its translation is CASSSTGETNEKLFF.

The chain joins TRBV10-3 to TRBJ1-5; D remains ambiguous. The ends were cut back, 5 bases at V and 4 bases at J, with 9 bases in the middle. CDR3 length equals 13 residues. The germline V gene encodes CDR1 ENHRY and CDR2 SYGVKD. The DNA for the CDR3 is TGTGCCATCAGTTCCGCGGTTAATCAGCCCCAGCATTTT. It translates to CAISSAVNQPQHF.

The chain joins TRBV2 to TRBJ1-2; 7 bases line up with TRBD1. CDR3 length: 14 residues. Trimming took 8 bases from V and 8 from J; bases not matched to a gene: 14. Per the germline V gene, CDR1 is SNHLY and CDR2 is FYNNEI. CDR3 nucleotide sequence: TGTGCCAGCGAGGGATCGGAGGGGGCGCGAGGCTACACCTTC. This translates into CASEGSEGARGYTF. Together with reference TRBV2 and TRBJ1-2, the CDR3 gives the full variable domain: EPEVTQTPSHQVTQMGQEVILRCVPISNHLYFYWYRQILGQKVEFLVSFYNNEISEKSEIFDDQFSVERPDGSNFTLKIRSTKLEDSAMYFCASEGSEGARGYTFGSGTRLTVV.

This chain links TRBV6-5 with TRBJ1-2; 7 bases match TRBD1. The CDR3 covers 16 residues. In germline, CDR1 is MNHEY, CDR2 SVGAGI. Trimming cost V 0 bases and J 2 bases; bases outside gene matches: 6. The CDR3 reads CASSYSDRARNYGYTF. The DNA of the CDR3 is TGTGCCAGCAGTTACTCCGACAGGGCCCGAAACTATGGCTACACCTTC.

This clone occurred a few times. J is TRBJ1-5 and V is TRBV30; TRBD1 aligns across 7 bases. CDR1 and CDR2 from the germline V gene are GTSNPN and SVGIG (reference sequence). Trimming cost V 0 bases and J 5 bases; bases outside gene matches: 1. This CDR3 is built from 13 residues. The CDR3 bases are TGTGCCTGGAGTGTAACAGGGGATCAGCCCCAGCATTTT. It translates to CAWSVTGDQPQHF. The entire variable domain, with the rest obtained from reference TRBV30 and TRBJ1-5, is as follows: SQTIHQWPATLVQPVGSPLSLECTVEGTSNPNLYWYRQAAGRGLQLLFYSVGIGQISSEVPQNLSASRPQDRQFILSSKKLLLSDSGFYLCAWSVTGDQPQHFGDGTRLSIL.

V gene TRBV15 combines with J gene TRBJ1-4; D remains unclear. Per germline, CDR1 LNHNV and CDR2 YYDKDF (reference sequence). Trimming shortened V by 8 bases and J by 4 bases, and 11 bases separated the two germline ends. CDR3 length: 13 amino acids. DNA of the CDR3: TGTGCCACCCGAGACGGTCTTAATGAAAAACTGTTTTTT. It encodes CATRDGLNEKLFF.

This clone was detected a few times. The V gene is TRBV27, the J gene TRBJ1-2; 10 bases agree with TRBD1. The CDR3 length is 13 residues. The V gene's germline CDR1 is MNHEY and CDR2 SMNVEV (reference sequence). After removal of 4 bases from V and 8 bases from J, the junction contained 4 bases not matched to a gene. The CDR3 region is CASSYGTGAGYTF. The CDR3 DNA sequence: TGTGCCAGCAGTTACGGGACAGGGGCCGGCTACACCTTC.

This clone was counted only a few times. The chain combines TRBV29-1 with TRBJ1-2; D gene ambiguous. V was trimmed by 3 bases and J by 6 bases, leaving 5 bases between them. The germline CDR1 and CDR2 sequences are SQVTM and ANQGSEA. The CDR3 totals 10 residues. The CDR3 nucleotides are TGCAGCGTTGACGAGGATGGCTACACCTTC. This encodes CSVDEDGYTF. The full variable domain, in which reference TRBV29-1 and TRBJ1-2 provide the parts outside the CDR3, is SAVISQKPSRDICQRGTSLTIQCQVDSQVTMMFWYRQQPGQSLTLIATANQGSEATYESGFVIDKFPISRPNLTFSTLTVSNMSPEDSSIYLCSVDEDGYTFGSGTRLTVV.

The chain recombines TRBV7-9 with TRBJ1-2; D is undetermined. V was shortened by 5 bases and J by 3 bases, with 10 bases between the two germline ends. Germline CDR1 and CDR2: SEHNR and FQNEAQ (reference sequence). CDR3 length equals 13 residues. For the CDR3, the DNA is TGTGCCAGCAGCCTGAAGCCTGACTATGGCTACACCTTC. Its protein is CASSLKPDYGYTF.

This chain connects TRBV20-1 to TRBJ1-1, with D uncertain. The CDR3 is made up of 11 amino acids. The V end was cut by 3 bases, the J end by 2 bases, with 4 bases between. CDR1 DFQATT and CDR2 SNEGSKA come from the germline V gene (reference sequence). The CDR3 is CSARRNTEAFF. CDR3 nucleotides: TGCAGTGCTAGGAGAAACACTGAAGCTTTCTTT.

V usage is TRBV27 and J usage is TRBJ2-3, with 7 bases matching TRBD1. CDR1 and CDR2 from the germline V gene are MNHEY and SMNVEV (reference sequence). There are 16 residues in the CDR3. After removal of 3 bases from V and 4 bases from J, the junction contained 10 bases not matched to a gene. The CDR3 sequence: CASSLKRGLIPDTQYF. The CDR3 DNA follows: TGTGCCAGCAGTTTGAAGAGGGGGCTCATTCCAGATACGCAGTATTTT.

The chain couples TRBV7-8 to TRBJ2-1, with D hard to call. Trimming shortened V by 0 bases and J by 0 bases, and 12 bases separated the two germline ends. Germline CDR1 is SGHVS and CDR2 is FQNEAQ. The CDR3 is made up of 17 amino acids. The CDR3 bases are TGTGCCAGCAGCTTAGCAGTGGGCACCAGCTCCTACAATGAGCAGTTCTTC. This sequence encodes CASSLAVGTSSYNEQFF.

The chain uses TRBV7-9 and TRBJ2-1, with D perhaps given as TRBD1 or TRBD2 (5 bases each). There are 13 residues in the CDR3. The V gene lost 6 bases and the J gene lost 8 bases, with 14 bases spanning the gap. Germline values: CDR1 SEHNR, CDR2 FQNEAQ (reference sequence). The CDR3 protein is CASSSRGWDEQFF. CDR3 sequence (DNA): TGTGCCAGCAGTTCTCGGGGCTGGGATGAGCAGTTCTTC.

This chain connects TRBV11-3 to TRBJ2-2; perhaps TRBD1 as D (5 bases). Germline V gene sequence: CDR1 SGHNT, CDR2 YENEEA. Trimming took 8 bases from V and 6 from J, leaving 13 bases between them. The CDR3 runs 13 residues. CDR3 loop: CASSAGFAGELFF. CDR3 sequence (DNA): TGTGCCAGCTCAGCAGGGTTCGCCGGGGAGCTGTTTTTT. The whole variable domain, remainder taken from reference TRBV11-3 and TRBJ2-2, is EAGVVQSPRYKIIEKKQPVAFWCNPISGHNTLYWYLQNLGQGPELLIRYENEEAVDDSQLPKDRFSAERLKGVDSTLKIQPAELGDSAVYLCASSAGFAGELFFGEGSRLTVL.